A single sample gave rise to the 3 T cell receptor beta chains below, sequenced in a study of cytomegalovirus exposure and HLA in healthy donors listed by TCRdb under 2017. The library was generated by the immunoSEQ multiplex PCR assay. For the multiplex PCR, a mixture combining 60 forward primers for TCR Vbeta segments and 13 reverse primers for TCR Jbeta segments was used. Drawn from immuneACCESS, this table holds only the in-frame rearrangements with V and J called that TCRdb kept. Clones are partly lost; checked studies trace under half to an unresolved V gene and leave the rest unexplained. The sample table holds about 130,000 clones, of which about four fifths were seen once. The top ten clones comprise 1% of the sample. The specimen sequenced was PBMCs. The receptors come from a human donor in good health.

The chain combines TRBV5-8 with TRBJ2-5, with D perhaps matching TRBD2 (6 bases). V was cut by 3 bases and J by 3 bases, with 15 bases left in between. Looked up from germline, CDR1 is SGHTS and CDR2 is YDEGEE. This CDR3 comprises 15 residues. The CDR3 loop is CASSSPGSGKETQYF. CDR3 DNA: TGTGCCAGCAGCTCCCCGGGTAGCGGCAAAGAGACCCAGTACTTC. Filled out from reference TRBV5-8 and TRBJ2-5, the complete variable domain reads EAGVTQSPTHLIKTRGQQATLRCSPISGHTSVYWYQQALGLGLQFLLWYDEGEERNRGNFPPRFSGRQFPNYSSELNVNALELEDSALYLCASSSPGSGKETQYFGPGTRLLVL.

The gene calls are TRBV13 and TRBJ1-6; the match to TRBD1 covers 8 bases. The CDR3 totals 15 residues. Germline CDR1 reads PRHDT; CDR2 reads FYEKMQ (reference sequence). The ends lost 5 bases at V and 8 bases at J; junction bases unmatched: 8. The CDR3 protein is CASSGQGLNHSPLHF. The DNA for the CDR3 is TGTGCCAGCAGCGGACAGGGTTTAAATCATTCACCCCTCCACTTT.

CDR3 sequence: CASSTGGLAGSTDTQYF. DNA of the CDR3: TGTGCCAGCAGTACGGGGGGACTAGCGGGCTCCACAGATACGCAGTATTTT. The genes are TRBV28 and TRBJ2-3; 12 bases fit TRBD2. V shed 5 bases, J shed 2 bases, and the junction held 8 bases outside the gene matches. CDR3 length equals 17 residues. Germline CDR1 and CDR2: MDHEN and SYDVKM.